The text below deals with one T cell receptor beta chain. Its antigen remains unknown. This sample was included in a study of CD8+ T cells in alopecia areata. Study-wide points: Whereas mice showed it more clearly, TCR sharing across patients was murkier, possibly because of HLA.

Once RNA had been extracted, it was reverse transcribed into cDNA to act as the sequencing template. Clones were read by immunoSEQ multiplex PCR, and TCRdb kept only the in-frame ones, dropping some. Of 150,000 to 200,000 clones listed, approximately 56% are singletons. Sample: CD4+ T cells sorted from blood, taken at week 0. The receptor was derived from a human donor with alopecia areata.

In DNA form, the CDR3 reads TGTGCCAGCAGCTTAAAAGTCTCTGGGGCCAACGTCCTGACTTTC. As protein: CASSLKVSGANVLTF. The V and J genes are TRBV7-2 and TRBJ2-6; D remains ambiguous. CDR3 size: 15 residues. The V end lost 2 bases, the J end lost 0 bases, and 5 bases lay between the germline ends. Per germline, CDR1 SGHTA and CDR2 FQGNSA. The full variable domain, completed using reference TRBV7-2 and TRBJ2-6, is GAGVSQSPSNKVTEKGKDVELRCDPISGHTALYWYRQSLGQGLEFLIYFQGNSAPDKSGLPSDRFSAERTGGSVSTLTIQRTQQEDSAVYLCASSLKVSGANVLTFGAGSRLTVL.